This is a list of T cell receptor beta chains from one sample in a study of persistence of HIV-infected CD4 T cells. Method: immunoSEQ multiplex PCR; TCRdb's copy keeps in-frame clones and lacks some. This table holds roughly 41,000 clones, about 85% found once. What these receptors recognize is not known. This specimen consisted of CD4+ T cells sorted from PBMCs after approximately 19-hour stimulation, obtained from a patient who received antiretroviral therapy. The receptor source for this set is an adult man with HIV who was CMV-seropositive. Both conserved end residues are part of each CDR3. The D gene is left open where the match is weak. Where a row states a size, it is once, few, many or the class of an expanded clone; other rows omit it.

j_gene | d_gene | abundance | v_gene | CDR3aa | CDR3nt
TRBJ2-5 | . | . | TRBV18 | CASSPTEETQYF | TGTGCCAGCTCACCGACAGAGGAGACCCAGTACTTC
TRBJ1-6 | TRBD1 | . | TRBV6-5 | CASSYDRAYSPLHF | TGTGCCAGCAGTTACGACAGGGCCTATTCACCCCTCCACTTT
TRBJ2-1 | . | . | TRBV18 | CASSPPTAYSYNEQFF | TGTGCCAGCTCACCACCGACAGCTTACTCCTACAATGAGCAGTTCTTC
TRBJ2-7 | TRBD1 | . | TRBV24-1 | CATSEPDRGGSYEQYF | TGTGCCACCAGTGAACCTGACAGGGGGGGGTCCTACGAGCAGTACTTC
TRBJ1-1 | . | . | TRBV21-1 | CASYPGTCGAEAFF | TGTGCCAGCTATCCCGGGACTTGTGGGGCTGAAGCTTTCTTT
TRBJ1-5 | TRBD1 | few | TRBV19 | CASQNGQGAGQPQHF | TGTGCCAGCCAGAACGGACAGGGGGCAGGGCAGCCCCAGCATTTT
TRBJ2-3 | TRBD2 | once | TRBV6-1 | CASSGVAGTSTDTQYF | TGTGCCAGCAGTGGAGTAGCGGGGACGAGCACAGATACGCAGTATTTT
TRBJ1-4 | . | . | TRBV19 | CASRGAGANEKLFF | TGTGCCAGTAGAGGGGCAGGGGCTAATGAAAAACTGTTTTTT
TRBJ1-4 | . | . | TRBV23-1 | CASSQSDTPRELFF | TGCGCCAGCAGTCAGTCAGACACCCCGAGGGAACTGTTTTTT
TRBJ1-5 | TRBD1 | . | TRBV19 | CASSFTGGNQPQHF | TGTGCCAGTAGTTTTACAGGGGGCAATCAGCCCCAGCATTTT
TRBJ1-2 | TRBD1 | . | TRBV9 | CASSDSTGPYGYTF | TGTGCCAGCAGCGACTCGACAGGGCCTTATGGCTACACCTTC
TRBJ1-2 | . | . | TRBV4-1 | CASSPAAEANYGYTF | TGCGCCAGCAGCCCGGCGGCAGAAGCTAACTATGGCTACACCTTC
TRBJ1-5 | TRBD1 | few | TRBV15 | CATSRSGTGGNQPQHF | TGTGCCACCAGCAGATCCGGGACAGGGGGTAATCAGCCCCAGCATTTT
TRBJ1-6 | . | . | TRBV5-1 | CASSLRGGFGSPLHF | TGCGCCAGCAGCTTGCGGGGAGGTTTCGGGTCACCCCTCCACTTT
TRBJ1-1 | . | . | TRBV13 | CASSMSPFKVNTEAFF | TGTGCCAGCAGCATGTCTCCTTTCAAGGTGAACACTGAAGCTTTCTTT
TRBJ2-1 | . | . | TRBV13 | CASSHRRGRGPYNEQFF | TGTGCCAGCAGCCATAGGAGGGGGCGGGGGCCCTACAATGAGCAGTTCTTC
TRBJ1-5 | . | . | TRBV28 | CASSSLSVGQPQHF | TGTGCCAGCAGTTCCCTGTCGGTGGGACAGCCCCAGCATTTT
TRBJ1-2 | . | . | TRBV4-1 | CASSQEDSGYGYTF | TGCGCCAGCAGCCAAGAGGACAGCGGCTATGGCTACACCTTC
TRBJ1-1 | TRBD1 | . | TRBV9 | CASSSRDRVNTEAFF | TGTGCCAGCAGCTCCCGGGACAGGGTGAACACTGAAGCTTTCTTT
TRBJ2-1 | TRBD2 | . | TRBV6-4 | CASSVGLGVTREQFF | TGTGCCAGCAGTGTAGGACTAGGAGTGACGCGTGAGCAGTTCTTC
TRBJ1-3 | . | . | TRBV18 | CASSPQPEATIYF | TGTGCCAGCTCACCACAGCCCGAGGCAACCATATATTTT
TRBJ2-6 | TRBD1 | once | TRBV15 | CATSRGQGGSGANVLTF | TGTGCCACCAGCAGGGGACAGGGGGGATCTGGGGCCAACGTCCTGACTTTC